This T cell receptor beta chain was sequenced during a study of blood T cell repertoires in COVID-19. The germline CDR1 and CDR2 sequences are MDHEN and SYDVKM. V lost 1 base and J 2 bases, leaving 12 bases between the germline ends. There are 16 residues in the CDR3. Method: immunoSEQ multiplex PCR; TCRdb's copy keeps in-frame clones and lacks some. Here the sample spans 250,000 or so clones, about 90% being singletons. Sequenced sample: peripheral blood. The rearrangement links TRBV28 to TRBJ1-5; a weak D match, TRBD1 (6 bases). The origin of this receptor is an elderly man with acute or convalescent COVID-19. The CDR3 is CASSLSGGSRNQPQHF. The CDR3 DNA follows: TGTGCCAGCAGTTTATCGGGGGGCTCGCGCAATCAGCCCCAGCATTTT.